This T cell receptor (beta chain) originates from a study of vaccination effects on CD4 cells after COVID-19. The study, taken as a whole, reports: Vaccine- and infection-induced clones showed marked clonal contraction late following vaccination.

Concerning this clone itself: Its antigen is undetermined.

Trimming at V came to 4 bases and at J to 5 bases, leaving 11 bases not matched to a gene. Germline V gene sequence: CDR1 SGHNT, CDR2 YYREEE (reference sequence). This CDR3 contains 15 residues. Antigen-specific CD4+ T cell clonotypes were called by their expansion after viral peptide-pool culture in ViraFEST. Isolation of CD4+ T cells took place after approximately ten days of culture. All study participants received two doses of BNT162b2 or mRNA-1273 vaccine. Nucleocapsid antibody tests were negative, and the vaccine recipients had no prior SARS-CoV-2 infection. They grew under 2.5 million PBMC in each well, adding 10 IU/ml IL-2 and 8.5 to 10 ug/ml peptides. Half of the medium was exchanged for IL-2 medium on both days 3 and 7. The repertoire was sequenced with immunoSEQ multiplex PCR; TCRdb's copy has only in-frame clones and lacks some. The sample holds fewer than 25,000 clones, about three quarters seen once.

The sample in question was CD4+ T cells from PBMCs cultured with HCoV-NL63 spike peptides, obtained after COVID-19 vaccination. The sequence came from a human donor who received a COVID-19 vaccine. The chain has TRBV5-4 and TRBJ1-2, with 7 nucleotides matching TRBD1. The CDR3 is CASSPKGGSSYGYTF. In DNA form, the CDR3 reads TGTGCCAGCAGCCCAAAAGGGGGCAGCTCTTATGGCTACACCTTC. Full variable domain (remainder filled in from reference TRBV5-4 and TRBJ1-2): ETGVTQSPTHLIKTRGQQVTLRCSSQSGHNTVSWYQQALGQGPQFIFQYYREEENGRGNFPPRFSGLQFPNYSSELNVNALELDDSALYLCASSPKGGSSYGYTFGSGTRLTVV.